The source of this T cell receptor beta chain is a study of T cells after posttransplantation cyclophosphamide. This CDR3 has 14 amino acids. The germline CDR1 and CDR2 sequences are LNHDA and SQIVND (reference sequence). V lost 2 bases to trimming and J lost 4 bases, with 6 bases between them. Cells defined as naive were viable CD3+CD4+ or CD3+CD8+ and CCR7+CD45RA+CD45RO-CD95-CD27+CD28+. The repertoire was sequenced with immunoSEQ multiplex PCR; TCRdb's copy has only in-frame clones and lacks some. The sample includes about 32,000 clones, around nine tenths of them seen just once. What was sequenced was naive CD4+ T cells sorted from blood. This receptor was identified in a man aged 25 to 40 in good health and a related stem cell transplant donor. J is TRBJ1-6 and V is TRBV19; D may be TRBD1 (5 bases). The CDR3 loop is CASSISGYNSPLHF. The CDR3 region has the DNA TGTGCCAGTAGTATATCAGGGTATAATTCACCCCTCCACTTT.